This TCR beta chain was sequenced for a study of Siglec-9 on CD8 T cells in melanoma (dated by TCRdb to the late 2010s). The study in broad terms: In this study, researchers looked at how Siglec-9 is expressed on CD8+ T cells and what Siglec-9 does to regulate T cells within the melanoma tumor microenvironment.

The research as a whole found: According to the report, an effector memory CD8+ T-cell subset that seemed to build up inside melanoma tumors was both marked and regulated by Siglec-9.

The CDR3 measures 15 amino acids from cysteine to phenylalanine. Solely the CDR3 DNA is kept, with 45 bases framed from the first base. Only a few counts were recorded for this clone. Its antigen is currently not known. Base qualities were left out, and no much larger clone turns up one base away. Library method: the immunoSEQ multiplex PCR assay. TCRdb holds this immuneACCESS table with in-frame rearrangements only. Some clones are missing; in checked studies, unresolved V genes explain under half, and the rest has no known cause. In all, the sample holds tens of thousands of clones, and 80% of those were seen once. The top ten constitute nearly 6% of the sample.

This TCR was recovered from a human donor in good health. The rearranged chain carries TRBV21-1 and TRBJ2-1. TRBV21-1 is flagged as a pseudogene. Material for sequencing was Siglec-9- CD8+ T cells sorted from blood. The cell subset or site label, read with the paper, signifies: CD8 T cells lacking Siglec-9. CDR3 sequence: CASSKALLGRYEQFF. The base sequence is TGTGCCAGCAGCAAAGCCTTACTTGGACGATATGAGCAGTTCTTC.